The present TCR beta chain was sequenced within a study of T cell responses to AZD1222 COVID-19 vaccine. Points on this clone: Its target is unknown.

Study outcomes and limitations: Seropositive AZD1222 recipients at baseline numbered only five or six. Donors were chiefly white British, with a greater number of females, and clonal diversity was perhaps underestimated. Repertoires were collected only later (after the peak T cell response had occurred).

Profiling relied on immunoSEQ multiplex PCR, and the TCRdb table lists in-frame clones only, not all of them. This sample has 130,000 to 150,000 clones, with 88% found just once. Between the trimmed V and J ends, which lost 3 bases and 2 bases, there was a span of 9 bases. CDR3 length equals 14 residues. Germline V gene data show CDR1 as KGHDR and CDR2 as SFDVKD. V is TRBV24-1 and J is TRBJ1-2; unclear D gene. This clonotype was obtained from an adult in good health. This specimen was peripheral blood, taken on day 0 of AZD1222 vaccination. DNA for the CDR3: TGTGCCACCAGTGATCCTAACAGCAACTATGGCTACACCTTC. Encoded protein: CATSDPNSNYGYTF.